This T cell receptor (beta chain) was documented in a study of blood T cell repertoires in COVID-19. This CDR3 spans 13 amino acids. Germline CDR1 and CDR2: SGHDN and FVKESK. V lost 4 bases and J 4 bases, leaving 10 bases between the germline ends. Sequencing used immunoSEQ multiplex PCR; TCRdb keeps in-frame clones, though not all of them. Of roughly 250,000 clones in the sample, approximately 87% were seen once. The source material was peripheral blood. This TCR came from a woman aged 30 to 39 with COVID-19, enrolled during active disease. The rearrangement uses TRBV14 and TRBJ1-2, with a tentative D call TRBD1 (6 bases). For the CDR3, the DNA is TGTGCCAGCAGCCTGATGGACAGCTATGGCTACACCTTC. Its translation: CASSLMDSYGYTF.